This TCR beta chain was recorded in a study of identical twins. Findings of the study overall: For cord blood, abundant beta clonotypes had fewer insertions, unlike memory repertoires, which showed none. Without tracking the same donors, conclusions rested on cross-sectional statistical analysis.

MiXCR was run by TCRdb on the 5' RACE reads, yielding one entry per CDR3 protein. The table lists a few hundred thousand distinct CDR3 sequences, about 8.5% of them singletons, with 3% to 3.5% in the top ten. The sample holds a few counts of this clonotype. Its specificity is unknown. Germline V gene sequence: CDR1 SGHTS, CDR2 YDEGEE. The CDR3 is made up of 13 amino acids. Losses at the gene ends were 7 bases for V and 2 bases for J; bases not matched to a gene: 2. Among all donors, each was a healthy Caucasian. These data were also filed under a second study, of yellow fever vaccine responses in identical twins.

This sequence joins TRBV5-8 and TRBJ2-1; 8 bases agree with TRBD1. Input material: CD8+ T cells sorted from blood. This clonotype was sampled from a woman younger than 35 in good health. The CDR3 sequence: CASGQGPYNEQFF. The CDR3 DNA reads as TGTGCCAGCGGACAGGGCCCCTACAATGAGCAGTTCTTC. Combining the CDR3 with reference TRBV5-8 and TRBJ2-1 gives the whole variable domain EAGVTQSPTHLIKTRGQQATLRCSPISGHTSVYWYQQALGLGLQFLLWYDEGEERNRGNFPPRFSGRQFPNYSSELNVNALELEDSALYLCASGQGPYNEQFFGPGTRLTVL.